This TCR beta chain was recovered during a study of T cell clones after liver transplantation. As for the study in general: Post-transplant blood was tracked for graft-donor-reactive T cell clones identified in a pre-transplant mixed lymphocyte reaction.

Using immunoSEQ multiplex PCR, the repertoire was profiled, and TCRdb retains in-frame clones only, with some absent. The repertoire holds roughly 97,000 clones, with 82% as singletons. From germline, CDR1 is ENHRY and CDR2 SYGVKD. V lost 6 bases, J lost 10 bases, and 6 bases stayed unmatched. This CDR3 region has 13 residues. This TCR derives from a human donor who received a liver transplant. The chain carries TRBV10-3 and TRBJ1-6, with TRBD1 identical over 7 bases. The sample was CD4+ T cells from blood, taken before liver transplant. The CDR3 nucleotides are TGTGCCATCAGAACAGGGGATGGATCACCCCTCCACTTT. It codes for CAIRTGDGSPLHF.